These T cell receptor beta chains were read from a single sample in a study of blood T cell repertoires in COVID-19. The data were produced by immunoSEQ multiplex PCR, yet TCRdb's version contains in-frame clones alone and is incomplete. The repertoire holds roughly 53,000 clones, about three quarters seen once, with about two fifths in the top ten. Sequencing used peripheral blood. Receptor source: a man aged 70 or older with active or convalescent COVID-19. Both conserved end residues are part of each CDR3. The order of the fields is J gene, V gene, D gene, clone size, CDR3 DNA, CDR3 protein. The D gene is left open where the match is weak. Size tells how often a clone was seen (once, few, many) or the class of an expanded clone, and some rows leave it out.

J: TRBJ1-2
V: TRBV5-4
D: TRBD1
size: -
DNA: TGTGCCAGCAGCACCGGGACAGGGGGGCGGTATGGCTACACCTTC
CDR3: CASSTGTGGRYGYTF

J: TRBJ1-4
V: TRBV7-9
D: TRBD1
size: -
DNA: TGTGCCAGCAGCGGGCGGACAGGGGGCAATGAAAAACTGTTTTTT
CDR3: CASSGRTGGNEKLFF

J: TRBJ1-2
V: TRBV21-1
D: -
size: -
DNA: TGTGCCAGCAGCAAAGGAAACGGAGCTGATGGCTACACCTTC
CDR3: CASSKGNGADGYTF

J: TRBJ2-5
V: TRBV6-5
D: TRBD1
size: -
DNA: TGTGCCAGCAGTTACTCCACAGGGGGTCTGGAGACCCAGTACTTC
CDR3: CASSYSTGGLETQYF

J: TRBJ2-1
V: TRBV5-1
D: TRBD2
size: -
DNA: TGCGCCAGCAGCTCTAAACCCGGACTAGCGGGGGGTGGGAGCTCCTACAATGAGCAGTTCTTC
CDR3: CASSSKPGLAGGGSSYNEQFF

J: TRBJ2-7
V: TRBV6-1
D: TRBD1
size: -
DNA: TGTGCCAGCAGTGATTGGACAGGGAACGAGCAGTACTTC
CDR3: CASSDWTGNEQYF

J: TRBJ1-1
V: TRBV27
D: -
size: -
DNA: TGTGCCAGCAGTTTATTACACCGGAACACTGAAGCTTTCTTT
CDR3: CASSLLHRNTEAFF

J: TRBJ2-1
V: TRBV11-2
D: TRBD2
size: -
DNA: TGTGCCAGCAGCTCCAGACTAGCGGGGGGGCCTAATGAGCAGTTCTTC
CDR3: CASSSRLAGGPNEQFF

J: TRBJ2-7
V: TRBV4-1
D: -
size: once
DNA: TGCGCCAGCAGCCTCGGTCCCGAACTCTCCTACGAGCAGTACTTC
CDR3: CASSLGPELSYEQYF

J: TRBJ2-2
V: TRBV4-2
D: -
size: -
DNA: TGTGCCAGCAGCCAAGAGCGTCTATTCAACACCGGGGAGCTGTTTTTT
CDR3: CASSQERLFNTGELFF

J: TRBJ1-4
V: TRBV19
D: -
size: -
DNA: TGTGCCAGTAGTAACATCGCGGGTAATGAAAAACTGTTTTTT
CDR3: CASSNIAGNEKLFF

J: TRBJ2-1
V: TRBV7-2
D: TRBD2
size: once
DNA: TGTGCCAGCAGCCCCAGCGGGGGTGATTACAATGAGCAGTTCTTC
CDR3: CASSPSGGDYNEQFF

J: TRBJ1-1
V: TRBV12-3/TRBV12-4
D: -
size: -
DNA: TGTGCCAGCAACACAAACAGCCACACTGAAGCTTTCTTT
CDR3: CASNTNSHTEAFF

J: TRBJ2-5
V: TRBV10-3
D: TRBD2
size: few
DNA: TGTGCCATCAGTTGGACTAGCGGGTTAGAGACCCAGTACTTC
CDR3: CAISWTSGLETQYF

J: TRBJ1-1
V: TRBV27
D: -
size: -
DNA: TGTGCCAGCAGAACTATGAACACTGAAGCTTTCTTT
CDR3: CASRTMNTEAFF

J: TRBJ2-3
V: TRBV19
D: TRBD2
size: few
DNA: TGTGCCAGTAGTAGTGGCGGGGGTAGCACAGATACGCAGTATTTT
CDR3: CASSSGGGSTDTQYF

J: TRBJ1-1
V: TRBV3-1/TRBV3-2
D: TRBD1
size: few
DNA: TGTGCCAGCAGCCGGACAGGGGGCAGTGGAACTGAAGCTTTCTTT
CDR3: CASSRTGGSGTEAFF

J: TRBJ2-2
V: TRBV14
D: -
size: -
DNA: TGTGCCAGCAGCCAAGATCATCAGGTGAACACCGGGGAGCTGTTTTTT
CDR3: CASSQDHQVNTGELFF

J: TRBJ2-2
V: TRBV28
D: -
size: -
DNA: TGTGCCAGCATAGTAGGCCAGGGGCGCACCGGGGAGCTGTTTTTT
CDR3: CASIVGQGRTGELFF

J: TRBJ2-2
V: TRBV9
D: TRBD2
size: -
DNA: TGTGCCAGCAGCGAAGGACTAGCGGGTAACGGGGAGCTGTTTTTT
CDR3: CASSEGLAGNGELFF

J: TRBJ2-5
V: TRBV2
D: -
size: -
DNA: TGTGCCAGCACGGCCAGGTCCGAGACCCAGTACTTC
CDR3: CASTARSETQYF

J: TRBJ2-7
V: TRBV6-2/TRBV6-3
D: TRBD2
size: -
DNA: TGTGCCAGCAGTTACCCACTAGCGGGCTCATCCTACGAGCAGTACTTC
CDR3: CASSYPLAGSSYEQYF

J: TRBJ1-1
V: TRBV6-4
D: -
size: -
DNA: TGTGCCAGCAGCGCCAGGGAGAACACTGAAGCTTTCTTT
CDR3: CASSARENTEAFF

J: TRBJ1-5
V: TRBV29-1
D: -
size: -
DNA: TGCAGCGTTGCCTCGACAGATGGGGGGGGTCAGCCCCAGCATTTT
CDR3: CSVASTDGGGQPQHF

J: TRBJ2-7
V: TRBV11-2
D: TRBD1
size: -
DNA: TGTGCCAGCAGCTCCGGGACAGTCGGAAGATACGAGCAGTACTTC
CDR3: CASSSGTVGRYEQYF

J: TRBJ1-1
V: TRBV7-9
D: -
size: -
DNA: TGTGCCAGCACTCTCGGACTCAGCGACACTGAAGCTTTCTTT
CDR3: CASTLGLSDTEAFF

J: TRBJ1-1
V: TRBV7-2
D: -
size: -
DNA: TGTGCCAGCAGCTTAGGCCCTCCCCCAGGGTTGAGGACTGAAGCTTTCTTT
CDR3: CASSLGPPPGLRTEAFF

J: TRBJ1-1
V: TRBV5-1
D: TRBD1
size: -
DNA: TGCGCCAGCAGCTCGACAGGGGGCTTAAGGAACACTGAAGCTTTCTTT
CDR3: CASSSTGGLRNTEAFF

J: TRBJ1-1
V: TRBV5-1
D: -
size: once
DNA: TGCGCCAGCACCCGATTCGGGGGGGCTAACACTGAAGCTTTCTTT
CDR3: CASTRFGGANTEAFF

J: TRBJ1-1
V: TRBV16
D: -
size: once
DNA: TGTGCCAGCAGCCAATCTATTGAAGCTTTCTTT
CDR3: CASSQSIEAFF

J: TRBJ1-6
V: TRBV30
D: -
size: -
DNA: TGTGCCTGGAGTGGGGGGAGGTCGGGTTCACCCCTCCACTTT
CDR3: CAWSGGRSGSPLHF

J: TRBJ2-1
V: TRBV27
D: -
size: -
DNA: TGTGCCAGCAGTTTATCGCTCAGGGAAGCCCTCTACAATGAGCAGTTCTTC
CDR3: CASSLSLREALYNEQFF

J: TRBJ1-1
V: TRBV30
D: -
size: -
DNA: TGTGCCTGGCGGTCCGGGACACCAGTGAATGAAGCTTTCTTT
CDR3: CAWRSGTPVNEAFF

J: TRBJ2-5
V: TRBV5-8
D: -
size: -
DNA: TGTGCCAGCAGCTCGACGAGGGAGACCCAGTACTTC
CDR3: CASSSTRETQYF

J: TRBJ1-5
V: TRBV6-6
D: -
size: -
DNA: TGTGCCAGCAGTTACCAGGAAAATCAGCCCCAGCATTTT
CDR3: CASSYQENQPQHF

J: TRBJ1-1
V: TRBV2
D: -
size: -
DNA: TGTGCCAGCGGCGGAGAGACTGAAGCTTTCTTT
CDR3: CASGGETEAFF

J: TRBJ2-7
V: TRBV28
D: -
size: -
DNA: TGTGCCAGCAGTCCGCAGGTCGAGCAGTACTTC
CDR3: CASSPQVEQYF

J: TRBJ1-2
V: TRBV27
D: TRBD1
size: few
DNA: TGTGCCAGCAGTTCCCACCTTACGACAGGGGGGTATGGCTACACCTTC
CDR3: CASSSHLTTGGYGYTF

J: TRBJ1-5
V: TRBV5-6
D: -
size: -
DNA: TGTGCCAGCAGCTCGTTTGGGGGGGCTGGTAATCAGCCCCAGCATTTT
CDR3: CASSSFGGAGNQPQHF

J: TRBJ2-3
V: TRBV7-9
D: TRBD2
size: -
DNA: TGTGCCAGCAGCCCCCTGACTAGCGGGGGCACAGATACGCAGTATTTT
CDR3: CASSPLTSGGTDTQYF

J: TRBJ2-3
V: TRBV5-1
D: -
size: -
DNA: TGCGCCAGCAGCTTGGGAGGGATGACTAGCACAGATACGCAGTATTTT
CDR3: CASSLGGMTSTDTQYF

J: TRBJ2-1
V: TRBV12-5
D: -
size: once
DNA: TGTGCTAGTGGTTTGGGTGCGGGTGGGAATGAGCAGTTCTTC
CDR3: CASGLGAGGNEQFF

J: TRBJ1-6
V: TRBV7-3
D: -
size: -
DNA: TGTGCCAGCAGCTTAAACGGGGGAGGGAATAATTCACCCCTCCACTTT
CDR3: CASSLNGGGNNSPLHF

J: TRBJ2-7
V: TRBV5-6
D: TRBD2
size: few
DNA: TGTGCCAGCAGCTTAGGACTAGCGGGAGTACTAGAGCAGTACTTC
CDR3: CASSLGLAGVLEQYF

J: TRBJ2-7
V: TRBV2
D: TRBD2
size: -
DNA: TGTGCCAGCAGTGACCCAGCGGGAGGGTCCTACGAGCAGTACTTC
CDR3: CASSDPAGGSYEQYF

J: TRBJ2-5
V: TRBV7-2
D: -
size: once
DNA: TGTGCCAGCAGCTTTACCGGAGAGACCCAGTACTTC
CDR3: CASSFTGETQYF

J: TRBJ1-1
V: TRBV10-3
D: -
size: -
DNA: TGTGCCATCGGAGGCAGGGGTGGATCTGAAGCTTTCTTT
CDR3: CAIGGRGGSEAFF

J: TRBJ1-3
V: TRBV7-9
D: -
size: -
DNA: TGTGCCAGCAGCTTAGTACAGGGCTCTGGAAACACCATATATTTT
CDR3: CASSLVQGSGNTIYF

J: TRBJ2-3
V: TRBV24-1
D: TRBD2
size: -
DNA: TGTGCCACCAGTGATCCCTTAGCGGGAGGGAGGAGCACAGATACGCAGTATTTT
CDR3: CATSDPLAGGRSTDTQYF

J: TRBJ2-1
V: TRBV30
D: TRBD2
size: -
DNA: TGTGCCTTAGGGGCGGGGGGATACAATGAGCAGTTCTTC
CDR3: CALGAGGYNEQFF

J: TRBJ2-3
V: TRBV5-1
D: TRBD2
size: -
DNA: TGCGCCAGCAGCTTGGCCGGGAGGAGCACAGATACGCAGTATTTT
CDR3: CASSLAGRSTDTQYF

J: TRBJ2-1
V: TRBV4-3
D: -
size: -
DNA: TGCGCCAGCAGCCAAGATCTCTACAATGAGCAGTTCTTC
CDR3: CASSQDLYNEQFF

J: TRBJ1-5
V: TRBV6-2/TRBV6-3
D: -
size: -
DNA: TGTGCCAGCAGTCTTGGACAGCTTTCTCCCCAGCATTTT
CDR3: CASSLGQLSPQHF

J: TRBJ2-3
V: TRBV10-3
D: TRBD2
size: few
DNA: TGTGCCATCAGTGACCCATCTAGCGGGAGGTCCCTTGATACGCAGTATTTT
CDR3: CAISDPSSGRSLDTQYF

J: TRBJ2-3
V: TRBV7-2
D: -
size: -
DNA: TGTGCCAGCAGATTACTAGATACGCAGTATTTT
CDR3: CASRLLDTQYF

J: TRBJ1-6
V: TRBV6-2/TRBV6-3
D: TRBD1
size: -
DNA: TGTGCCAGCAGTTACCCGCCGGGACAGGGTTATTCACCCCTCCACTTT
CDR3: CASSYPPGQGYSPLHF

J: TRBJ1-3
V: TRBV19
D: -
size: -
DNA: TGTGCCAGTAGAGCCCAGGGGTATGAGTCTGGAAACACCATATATTTT
CDR3: CASRAQGYESGNTIYF

J: TRBJ2-1
V: TRBV29-1
D: TRBD2
size: few
DNA: TGCAGCGTAGCTGGACTAGCGGGAGGGCGGGAGCAGTTCTTC
CDR3: CSVAGLAGGREQFF

J: TRBJ1-2
V: TRBV30
D: -
size: -
DNA: TGTGCCTGGAGTACCTGGACTGGTGGCTACACCTTC
CDR3: CAWSTWTGGYTF